There are a few counts of the clone carrying this TCR beta chain. What it binds is not known. TCRdb reanalysed the reads using MiXCR and keeps one entry per CDR3 protein. Counted here are around 43,000 distinct CDR3 sequences, approximately 20% occurring once; the ten biggest clones make up around 20%. This record comes from a study of T cell repertoires in cytomegalovirus infection. Overall study findings and caveats: Dominant in the ex vivo response were TCR beta clonotypes restricted by HLA-C and specific for CMV.

Germline CDR1 KGHSH, CDR2 LQKENI. V was clipped by 3 bases and J by 5 bases, with 13 bases between them. The CDR3 runs to 15 residues. This chain connects TRBV18 to TRBJ2-2; a possible D gene is TRBD2 (6 bases). The clonotype originates from a human donor in good health (CMV status not recorded). Some clones in this sample may be carry-over from other donors' samples. Specimen: PBMCs, sequenced either directly or after in vitro stimulation (not recorded which). In DNA form, the CDR3 reads TGTGCCAGCTCACCCCTTGGGGGGTCGACCGGGGAGCTGTTTTTT. It translates to CASSPLGGSTGELFF.